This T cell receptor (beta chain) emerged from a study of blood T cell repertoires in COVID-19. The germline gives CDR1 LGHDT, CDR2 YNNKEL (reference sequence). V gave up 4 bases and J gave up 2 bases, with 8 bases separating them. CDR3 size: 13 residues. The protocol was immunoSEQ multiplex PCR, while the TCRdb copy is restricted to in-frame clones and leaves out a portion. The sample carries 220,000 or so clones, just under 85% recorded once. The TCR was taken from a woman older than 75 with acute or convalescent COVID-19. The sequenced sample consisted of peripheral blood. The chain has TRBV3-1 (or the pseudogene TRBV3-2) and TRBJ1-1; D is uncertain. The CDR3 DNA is TGTGCCAGCAGCCGCGACTTTAACACTGAAGCTTTCTTT. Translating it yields CASSRDFNTEAFF.